The T cell receptor (beta chain) under discussion was sequenced for a study of radiotherapy plus CTLA-4 blockade in lung cancer (dated by TCRdb to 2017 to 2018). For the study in its entirety: Objective responses occurred in roughly a sixth of enrolled patients, and 25% to 40% achieved disease control.

Results and caveats for the whole study, not just this receptor: After treatment with radiotherapy and ipilimumab, TCR clones that originated in tumors expanded in peripheral blood. The strongest predictors of response, as reported, were early dynamic changes in blood T cell clones along with a rise in serum interferon-beta after radiation.

Comment on this clone: Its recognized antigen is unknown. No much larger clonotype is one base removed from it; base qualities were not supplied.

The study tested focal radiation therapy combined with CTLA-4 blockade (ipilimumab) in patients with chemo-refractory metastatic non-small-cell lung cancer. Library method: the immunoSEQ multiplex PCR assay. The immuneACCESS repertoire file appears here via TCRdb, limited to in-frame rearrangements. These files lack a portion of the clones; in checked studies, under half of the deficit traces to unresolved V genes, and the cause of the others is not known. This sample holds 53,000 or so clones; 75% to 90% were observed only once. The top ten hold about 17% of the sample. Including the terminal cysteine and phenylalanine, the CDR3 comprises 14 residues. Only the CDR3 DNA stays, 42 bases, in frame from base 1. Looking up the germline V gene yields CDR1 KGHSH and CDR2 LQKENI. Trimming costs V 2 bases and J 4 bases, and their ends lie 12 bases apart.

Sequenced here: peripheral blood, sampled from a patient treated with radiotherapy plus ipilimumab. The rearranged segments are TRBV18 and TRBJ2-7; a tentative D call is TRBD2 (5 bases match). The TCR was taken from a human donor with non-small cell lung cancer that progressed on radiotherapy plus ipilimumab. Some clones in this sample may be carry-over from other donors' samples. The nucleotide sequence is TGTGCCAGCTCACCAGCGGGTTTGGGATACGAGCAGTACTTC. Its product reads: CASSPAGLGYEQYF.